The present T cell receptor beta chain was sequenced within a study of cytomegalovirus exposure and HLA in healthy donors. The PCR used 60 Vbeta and 13 Jbeta primers. Clones were read by immunoSEQ multiplex PCR, and TCRdb kept only the in-frame ones, dropping some. Of 200,000 or so clones in the sample, 82% were seen once. V lost 7 bases to trimming and J lost 3 bases; unmatched junction nucleotides: 9. Germline V CDR1 and CDR2: SGHRS, YFSETQ. The CDR3 sequence is 14 residues long. Source material: PBMCs. The TCR originated in a boy aged 2 to 10 in good health and CMV-seronegative. V usage is TRBV5-1 and J usage is TRBJ1-1; 7 nucleotides match TRBD1. Here the CDR3 DNA reads TGCGCCAGCCGCCCCAACAGGGGTGACACTGAAGCTTTCTTT. Its protein product is CASRPNRGDTEAFF.